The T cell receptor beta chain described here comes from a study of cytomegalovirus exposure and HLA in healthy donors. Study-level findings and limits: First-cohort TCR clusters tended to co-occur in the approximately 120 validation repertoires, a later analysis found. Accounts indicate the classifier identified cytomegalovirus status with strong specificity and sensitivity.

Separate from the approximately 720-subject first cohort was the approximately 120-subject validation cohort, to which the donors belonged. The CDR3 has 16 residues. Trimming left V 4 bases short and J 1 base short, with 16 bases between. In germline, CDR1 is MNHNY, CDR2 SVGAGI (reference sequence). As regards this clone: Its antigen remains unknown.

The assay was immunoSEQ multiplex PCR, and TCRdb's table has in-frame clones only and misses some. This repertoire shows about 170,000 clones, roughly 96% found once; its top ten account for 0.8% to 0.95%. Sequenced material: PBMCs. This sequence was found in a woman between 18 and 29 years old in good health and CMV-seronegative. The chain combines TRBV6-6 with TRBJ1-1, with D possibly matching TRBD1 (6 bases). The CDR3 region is CASSFRLQGKNTEAFF. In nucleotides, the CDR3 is TGTGCCAGCAGTTTCCGACTACAGGGAAAGAACACTGAAGCTTTCTTT.